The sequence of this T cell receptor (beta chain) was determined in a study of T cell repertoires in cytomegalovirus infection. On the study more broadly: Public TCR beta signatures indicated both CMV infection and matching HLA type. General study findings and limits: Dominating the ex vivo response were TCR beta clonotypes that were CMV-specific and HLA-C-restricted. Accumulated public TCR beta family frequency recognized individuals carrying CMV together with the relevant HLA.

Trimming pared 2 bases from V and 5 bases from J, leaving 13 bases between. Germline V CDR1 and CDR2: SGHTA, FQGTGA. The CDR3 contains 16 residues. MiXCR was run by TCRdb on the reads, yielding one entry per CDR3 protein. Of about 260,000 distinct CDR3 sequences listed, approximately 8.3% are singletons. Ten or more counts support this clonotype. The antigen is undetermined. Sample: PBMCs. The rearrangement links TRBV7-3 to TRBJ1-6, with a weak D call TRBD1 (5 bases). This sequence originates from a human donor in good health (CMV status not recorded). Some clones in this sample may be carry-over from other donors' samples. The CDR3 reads CASSLAGFPDNSPLHF. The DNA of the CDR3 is TGTGCCAGCAGCTTAGCAGGGTTCCCCGATAATTCACCCCTCCACTTT.